What follows describes a single T cell receptor beta chain. The antigen is not known. This sample is part of a study of T cells in Graves' hyperthyroidism and ophthalmopathy. Study summary: The blood sample was taken at first diagnosis, before treatment began.

Study findings and constraints: Blood also held most thyroid clonotypes expanded beyond 0.001.

Exclusion of a patient resulted from uncontrolled infection, other autoimmune disease, pregnancy or lactation. The CDR3 loop spans 14 amino acids. V was shortened by 4 bases and J by 4 bases, with 13 bases between the two germline ends. Germline V gene sequence: CDR1 ENHRY, CDR2 SYGVKD. TCR beta CDR3 regions were amplified from RNA. First-round RT-PCR of the TCR CDR3 relied on the HTBI primer set. Via MiXCR, TCRdb re-called the multiplex PCR reads, giving one row per CDR3 protein. The sample consists of 450,000 to 600,000 distinct CDR3 sequences, 20% of them appearing once. The sequencing sample was made of blood. The J gene is TRBJ1-2, the V gene TRBV10-3; D possibly corresponds to TRBD1 (6 bases). The clonotype comes from a man in his forties with Graves' ophthalmopathy. The CDR3 here is CAISADSPSYGYTF. DNA for the CDR3: TGTGCCATCAGTGCGGACAGTCCCTCCTATGGCTACACCTTC.